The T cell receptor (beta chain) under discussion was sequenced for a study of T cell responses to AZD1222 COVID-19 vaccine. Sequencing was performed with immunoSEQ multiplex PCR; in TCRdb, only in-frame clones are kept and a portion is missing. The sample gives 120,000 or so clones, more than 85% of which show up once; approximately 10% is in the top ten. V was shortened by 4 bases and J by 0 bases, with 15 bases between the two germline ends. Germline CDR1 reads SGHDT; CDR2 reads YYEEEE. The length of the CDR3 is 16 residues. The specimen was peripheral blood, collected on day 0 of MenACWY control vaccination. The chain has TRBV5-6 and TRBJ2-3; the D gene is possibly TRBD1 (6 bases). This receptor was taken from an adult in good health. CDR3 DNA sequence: TGTGCCAGCAGCCTTTGGACAGCTACTAGCACAGATACGCAGTATTTT. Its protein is CASSLWTATSTDTQYF. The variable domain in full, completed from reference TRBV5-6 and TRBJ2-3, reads DAGVTQSPTHLIKTRGQQVTLRCSPKSGHDTVSWYQQALGQGPQFIFQYYEEEERQRGNFPDRFSGHQFPNYSSELNVNALLLGDSALYLCASSLWTATSTDTQYFGPGTRLTVL.